The clone carrying this T cell receptor beta chain was detected many times. The antigen remains undetermined. The sample is drawn from a study of CD8 T cells in ankylosing spondylitis. Study findings and constraints: Disease-linked clones bore a CD8+ phenotype, appearing relatively rarely in peripheral blood. Made up of 7 to 9 highly homologous variants, a TCR beta motif appeared characteristic of ankylosing spondylitis blood. Certain motif variants had earlier appeared in reactive arthritis synovial fluid and blood.

Quantitative molecular-barcoded 5'-RACE generated the TCR beta libraries. A single record per CDR3 protein comes from TCRdb applying MiXCR to the 5' RACE reads. In the table there are around 150,000 distinct CDR3 sequences, roughly 6.6% of which are singletons. The sequencing input was blood, either unsorted or a sorted T cell fraction (not recorded which). This receptor was obtained from a female donor with ankylosing spondylitis or in good health (not recorded which).

This chain's CDR3 is CASSQGQGLDTQYF. CDR3 DNA sequence: TGTGCCAGCAGCCAGGGACAGGGGCTGGATACGCAGTATTTT. The V call is TRBV7-2, the J call TRBJ2-3, with TRBD1 matching 10 bases. Per germline, CDR1 SGHTA and CDR2 FQGNSA. The ends lost 5 bases at V and 6 bases at J; junction bases unmatched: 5. The CDR3 has 14 residues.